Listed here is a single T cell receptor beta chain. Its target is unknown. This may arise from a read error, as a much more abundant clone is one base away. This CDR3 is missing its conserved last phenylalanine or tryptophan, likely due to a read error. This sample is drawn from a study of T cell repertoires in cytomegalovirus infection. On the study more broadly: The authors used CMV epitopes that were HLA-C-restricted (recently identified) and HLA-B-restricted (well studied).

CDR3 length: 16 amino acids. Germline lookup yields CDR1 SGHTA and CDR2 FQGNSA. V was pared by 1 base and J by 8 bases, with 17 bases between. TCRdb re-called the reads with MiXCR, one entry per CDR3 protein. The repertoire holds around 99,000 distinct CDR3 sequences, around 28% seen once, with roughly 81% in the top ten. This chain joins TRBV7-2 and TRBJ1-4; tentative D call: TRBD1 (6 bases). This clonotype originated in a human donor in good health (CMV status not recorded). Some clones in this sample may be carry-over from other donors' samples. The sequencing here drew on CD8+ T cells from cultured PBMCs, taken from culture after CMV antigen stimulation. The CDR3 coding sequence is TGTGCCAGCAGCTTAGGTTGGGGCAGGGGAAACGAAAAACTGTTTCTT. Its protein is CASSLGWGRGNEKLFL.